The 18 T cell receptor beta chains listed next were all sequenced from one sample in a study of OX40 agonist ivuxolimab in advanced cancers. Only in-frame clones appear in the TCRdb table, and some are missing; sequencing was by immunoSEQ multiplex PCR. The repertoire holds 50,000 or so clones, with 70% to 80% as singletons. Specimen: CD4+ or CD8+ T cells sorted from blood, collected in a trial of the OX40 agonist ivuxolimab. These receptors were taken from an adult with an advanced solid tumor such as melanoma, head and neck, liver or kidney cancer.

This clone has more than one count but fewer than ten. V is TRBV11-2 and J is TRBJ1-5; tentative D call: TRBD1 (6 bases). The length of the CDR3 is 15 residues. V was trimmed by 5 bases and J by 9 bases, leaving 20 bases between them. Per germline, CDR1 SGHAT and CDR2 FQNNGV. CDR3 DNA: TGTGCCAGCAGCCCCCAAGGAGGGGGTGTAAGGCCCCAGCATTTT. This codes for CASSPQGGGVRPQHF. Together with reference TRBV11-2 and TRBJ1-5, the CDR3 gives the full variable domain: EAGVAQSPRYKIIEKRQSVAFWCNPISGHATLYWYQQILGQGPKLLIQFQNNGVVDDSQLPKDRFSAERLKGVDSTLKIQPAKLEDSAVYLCASSPQGGGVRPQHFGDGTRLSIL.

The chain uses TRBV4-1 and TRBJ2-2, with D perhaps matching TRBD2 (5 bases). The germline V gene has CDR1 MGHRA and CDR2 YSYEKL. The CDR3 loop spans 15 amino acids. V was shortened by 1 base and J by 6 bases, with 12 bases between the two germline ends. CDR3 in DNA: TGCGCCAGCAGCCAAGTGGGGAGTTTGGCCGGGGAGCTGTTTTTT. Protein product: CASSQVGSLAGELFF.

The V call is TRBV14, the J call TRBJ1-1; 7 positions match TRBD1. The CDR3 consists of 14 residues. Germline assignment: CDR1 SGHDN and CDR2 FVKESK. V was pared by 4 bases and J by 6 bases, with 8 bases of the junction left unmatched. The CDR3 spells CASSRGDRDAEAFF. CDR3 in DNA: TGTGCCAGCAGCCGAGGAGACAGGGACGCTGAAGCTTTCTTT. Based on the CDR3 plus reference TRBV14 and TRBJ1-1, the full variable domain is EAGVTQFPSHSVIEKGQTVTLRCDPISGHDNLYWYRRVMGKEIKFLLHFVKESKQDESGMPNNRFLAERTGGTYSTLKVQPAELEDSGVYFCASSRGDRDAEAFFGQGTRLTVV.

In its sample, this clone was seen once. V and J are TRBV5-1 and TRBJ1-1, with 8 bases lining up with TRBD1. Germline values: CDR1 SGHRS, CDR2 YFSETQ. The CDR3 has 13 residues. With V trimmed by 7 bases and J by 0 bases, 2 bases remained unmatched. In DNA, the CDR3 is TGCGCCAGCGGACAGGGCTTGAACACTGAAGCTTTCTTT. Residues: CASGQGLNTEAFF.

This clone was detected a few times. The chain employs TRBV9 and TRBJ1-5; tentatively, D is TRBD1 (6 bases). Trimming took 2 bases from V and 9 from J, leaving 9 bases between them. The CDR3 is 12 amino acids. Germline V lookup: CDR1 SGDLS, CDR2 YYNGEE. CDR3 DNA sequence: TGTGCCAGCAGCGTCGAGGGGGGGCCCCAGCATTTT. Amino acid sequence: CASSVEGGPQHF.

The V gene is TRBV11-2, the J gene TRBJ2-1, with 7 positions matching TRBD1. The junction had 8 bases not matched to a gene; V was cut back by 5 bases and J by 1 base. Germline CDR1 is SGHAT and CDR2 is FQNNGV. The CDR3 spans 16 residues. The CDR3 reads CASSVLGGWSYNEQFF. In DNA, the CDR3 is TGTGCCAGCAGCGTACTAGGGGGCTGGTCCTACAATGAGCAGTTCTTC.

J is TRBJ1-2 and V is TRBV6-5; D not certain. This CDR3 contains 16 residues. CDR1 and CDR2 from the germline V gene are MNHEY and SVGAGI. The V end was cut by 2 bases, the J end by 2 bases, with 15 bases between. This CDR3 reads CASSYHTPRANYGYTF. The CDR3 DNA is TGTGCCAGCAGTTACCACACTCCCAGAGCGAACTATGGCTACACCTTC.

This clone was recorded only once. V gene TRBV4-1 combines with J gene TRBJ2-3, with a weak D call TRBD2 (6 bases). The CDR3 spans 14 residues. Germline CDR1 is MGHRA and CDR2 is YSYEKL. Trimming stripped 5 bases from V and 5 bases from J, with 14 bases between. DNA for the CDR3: TGCGCCAGCAGCGACGGGAGAACGAGAGATACGCAGTATTTT. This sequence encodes CASSDGRTRDTQYF.

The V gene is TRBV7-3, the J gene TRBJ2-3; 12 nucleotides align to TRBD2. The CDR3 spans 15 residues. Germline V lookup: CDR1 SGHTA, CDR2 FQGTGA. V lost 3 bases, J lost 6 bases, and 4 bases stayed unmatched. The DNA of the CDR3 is TGTGCCAGCAGCTTGGCTAGCGGGGGGGTGGATACGCAGTATTTT. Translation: CASSLASGGVDTQYF.

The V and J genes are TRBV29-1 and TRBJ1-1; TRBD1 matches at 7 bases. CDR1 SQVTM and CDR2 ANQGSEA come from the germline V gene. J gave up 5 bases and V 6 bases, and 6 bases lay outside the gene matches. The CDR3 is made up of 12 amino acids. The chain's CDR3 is CSVEFRGTEAFF. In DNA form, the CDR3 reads TGCAGCGTAGAGTTCAGGGGGACTGAAGCTTTCTTT.

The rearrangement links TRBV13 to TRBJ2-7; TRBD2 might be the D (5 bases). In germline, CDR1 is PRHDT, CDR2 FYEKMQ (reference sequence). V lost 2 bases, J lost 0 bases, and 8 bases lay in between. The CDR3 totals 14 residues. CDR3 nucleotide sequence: TGTGCCAGCAGCTTAAGGAGGAACTCCTACGAGCAGTACTTC. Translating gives CASSLRRNSYEQYF.

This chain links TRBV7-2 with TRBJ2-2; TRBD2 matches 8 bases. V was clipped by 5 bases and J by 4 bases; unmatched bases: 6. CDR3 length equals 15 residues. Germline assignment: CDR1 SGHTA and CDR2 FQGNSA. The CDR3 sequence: CASSPGGGRTGELFF. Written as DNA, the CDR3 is TGTGCCAGCAGCCCCGGGGGGGGTCGCACCGGGGAGCTGTTTTTT. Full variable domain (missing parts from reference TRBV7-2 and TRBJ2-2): GAGVSQSPSNKVTEKGKDVELRCDPISGHTALYWYRQSLGQGLEFLIYFQGNSAPDKSGLPSDRFSAERTGGSVSTLTIQRTQQEDSAVYLCASSPGGGRTGELFFGEGSRLTVL.

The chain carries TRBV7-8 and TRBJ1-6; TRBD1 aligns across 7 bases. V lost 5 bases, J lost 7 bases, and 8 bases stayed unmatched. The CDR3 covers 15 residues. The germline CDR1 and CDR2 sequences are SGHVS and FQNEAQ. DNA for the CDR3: TGTGCCAGCAGCATACGGGACAGCCTGAATTCACCCCTCCACTTT. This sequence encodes CASSIRDSLNSPLHF.

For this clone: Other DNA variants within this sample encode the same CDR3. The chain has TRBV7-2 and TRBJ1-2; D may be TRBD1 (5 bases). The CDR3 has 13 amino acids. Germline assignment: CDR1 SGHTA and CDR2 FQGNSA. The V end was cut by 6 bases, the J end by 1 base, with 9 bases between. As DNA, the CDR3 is TGTGCCAGCAGTCGAGACAGTAACTATGGCTACACCTTC. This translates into CASSRDSNYGYTF.

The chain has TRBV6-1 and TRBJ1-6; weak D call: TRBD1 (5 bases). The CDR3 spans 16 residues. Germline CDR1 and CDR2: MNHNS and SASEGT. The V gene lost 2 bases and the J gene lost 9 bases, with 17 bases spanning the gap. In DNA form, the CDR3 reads TGTGCCAGCAGTGAAACCAGGCCCGAAAGGGGTTCACCCCTCCACTTT. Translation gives CASSETRPERGSPLHF.

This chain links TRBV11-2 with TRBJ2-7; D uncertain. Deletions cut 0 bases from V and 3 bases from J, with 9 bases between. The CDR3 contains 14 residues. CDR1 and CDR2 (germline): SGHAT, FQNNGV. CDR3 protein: CASSLDPSIYEQYF. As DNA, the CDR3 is TGTGCCAGCAGCTTAGATCCAAGTATCTACGAGCAGTACTTC.

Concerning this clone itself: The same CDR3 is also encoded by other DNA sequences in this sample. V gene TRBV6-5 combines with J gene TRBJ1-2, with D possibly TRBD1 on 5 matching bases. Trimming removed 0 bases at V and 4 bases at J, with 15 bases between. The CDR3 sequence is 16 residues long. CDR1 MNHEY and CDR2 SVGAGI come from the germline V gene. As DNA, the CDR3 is TGTGCCAGCAGTTACTCGGACACTCCACGCGGCTATGGCTACACCTTC. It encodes CASSYSDTPRGYGYTF.

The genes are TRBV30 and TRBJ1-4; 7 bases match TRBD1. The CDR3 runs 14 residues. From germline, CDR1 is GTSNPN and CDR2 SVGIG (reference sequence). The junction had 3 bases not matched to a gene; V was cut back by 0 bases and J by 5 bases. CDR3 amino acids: CAWSVGGGNEKLFF. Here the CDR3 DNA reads TGTGCCTGGAGTGTCGGAGGGGGCAATGAAAAACTGTTTTTT.